These 10 T cell receptor beta chains were all obtained from the same sample, sequenced in a study of a mutant IDH1 vaccine in newly diagnosed glioma. Time point here: baseline, week 1 (first vaccination visit). This sample's treatment: pre-vaccination baseline after standard-of-care therapy. Clones were sequenced by immunoSEQ multiplex PCR, and TCRdb holds only the in-frame ones, with some missing. The data hold 60,000 to 75,000 clones, with about four fifths observed a single time. The source material was PBMCs, sampled from a glioma patient treated with radiotherapy, temozolomide or both. The source is a man aged 50-59 years with glioma.

The V and J genes are TRBV19 and TRBJ2-5; 8 bases line up with TRBD1. J gave up 0 bases and V 6 bases, and 12 bases lay outside the gene matches. Germline V gene data show CDR1 as LNHDA and CDR2 as SQIVND (reference sequence). This CDR3 has 17 residues. This chain's CDR3 is CASSARVGQVYQETQYF. The CDR3 DNA reads TGTGCCAGTAGCGCCAGGGTGGGACAGGTGTACCAAGAGACCCAGTACTTC.

The chain links TRBV18 to TRBJ2-7; TRBD1 is a possible D gene (7 bases). This CDR3 spans 15 amino acids. Germline CDR1 and CDR2: KGHSH and LQKENI. V lost 2 bases to trimming and J lost 6 bases, with 17 bases between them. CDR3 nucleotide sequence: TGTGCCAGCTCACCAGGGCAGGGGGGTAGCATCGAGCAGTACTTC. Protein: CASSPGQGGSIEQYF.

The chain carries TRBV4-3 and TRBJ1-1; TRBD1 aligns across 7 bases. The CDR3 runs 13 residues. Losses at the gene ends were 5 bases for V and 7 bases for J; bases not matched to a gene: 7. CDR1 is LGHNA, CDR2 YSLEER, per germline. The DNA for the CDR3 is TGCGCCAGCAGCGCATACAGGGGAGTTGAAGCTTTCTTT. Protein sequence: CASSAYRGVEAFF.

This chain joins TRBV9 and TRBJ1-1; a weak D match, TRBD1 (5 bases). The germline CDR1 and CDR2 sequences are SGDLS and YYNGEE. Between the trimmed V and J ends, which lost 2 bases and 0 bases, there was a span of 8 bases. This CDR3 region has 14 residues. The CDR3, as DNA: TGTGCCAGCAGCGTGGGACTCATGAACACTGAAGCTTTCTTT. Protein: CASSVGLMNTEAFF.

There are many counts of this clone. The chain couples TRBV2 to TRBJ2-5; tentatively, D is TRBD2 (6 bases). This CDR3 comprises 13 residues. Germline CDR1 and CDR2: SNHLY and FYNNEI. The germline V and J ends were trimmed by 6 bases and 4 bases, with 12 bases remaining between them. The CDR3 sequence: CASRGASVETQYF. CDR3 DNA: TGTGCCAGCAGAGGGGCTAGCGTAGAGACCCAGTACTTC.

The chain has TRBV5-8 and TRBJ1-1, with D possibly TRBD1 on 6 matching bases. The CDR3 spans 16 residues. V lost 4 bases, J lost 1 base, and 17 bases lay in between. Per germline, CDR1 SGHTS and CDR2 YDEGEE. The CDR3 loop reads CASSTGQSFTNTEAFF. The DNA of the CDR3 is TGTGCCAGCAGCACTGGACAGTCATTCACGAACACTGAAGCTTTCTTT.

This rearrangement joins TRBV29-1 to TRBJ1-2, with a possible D match to TRBD1 (6 bases). CDR1 SQVTM and CDR2 ANQGSEA come from the germline V gene. The V end lost 3 bases, the J end lost 4 bases, and 12 bases lay between the germline ends. The CDR3 is 13 amino acids. The CDR3 region has the DNA TGCAGCGTTGACAGGGGCGTCGGCTATGGCTACACCTTC. Amino acid sequence: CSVDRGVGYGYTF.

The V gene is TRBV27, the J gene TRBJ2-2, with TRBD1 identical over 7 bases. Trimming cost V 4 bases and J 8 bases; bases outside gene matches: 13. The CDR3 is made up of 16 amino acids. In germline, CDR1 is MNHEY, CDR2 SMNVEV (reference sequence). As DNA, the CDR3 is TGTGCCAGCAGTTCTTCCCCTTGGACAGGTATTGGGGAGCTGTTTTTT. Encoded protein: CASSSSPWTGIGELFF.

The rearrangement links TRBV19 to TRBJ2-1; D is uncertain. The CDR3 is 12 residues long. Germline-derived CDR1 and CDR2 are LNHDA and SQIVND (reference sequence). V was shortened by 5 bases and J by 7 bases, with 9 bases between the two germline ends. CDR3 sequence: CASSPSTNEQFF. In nucleotides, the CDR3 is TGTGCCAGTAGTCCCTCGACAAATGAGCAGTTCTTC.

For the CDR3, the DNA is TGTGCCAGCAGGGATGGGGGTGGGGGCGGACAGCCCCAGCATTTT. Translated, it gives CASRDGGGGGQPQHF. The chain recombines TRBV6-1 with TRBJ1-5; a possible D gene is TRBD1 (6 bases). Germline V gene lookup returns CDR1 MNHNS and CDR2 SASEGT. There are 15 residues in the CDR3. V was pared by 6 bases and J by 7 bases, with 19 bases between.